The entry that follows covers one TCR beta chain sequence. This record comes from a study of blood T cell repertoires in COVID-19. As for the study in general: Samples of COVID-19 (acute and convalescent) were obtained from the United States, Italy and Spain. Sources were T cells, B-cell-depleted T cells, or PBMCs; the material itself was cDNA or gDNA.

The CDR3 runs 14 residues. V shed 4 bases and J 4 bases; nucleotides not matched to a gene: 3. The germline gives CDR1 LNHDA, CDR2 SQIVND (reference sequence). Authors' methods: Reference gene primers were amplified, and this amplification served to estimate nucleated cell counts. Profiling relied on immunoSEQ multiplex PCR, and the TCRdb table lists in-frame clones only, not all of them. For V, J and clone size, that table is used; D and trimming come from the DNA. The repertoire holds 65,000 to 95,000 clones, with 70% to 90% as singletons. V usage is TRBV19 and J usage is TRBJ1-5; 8 bases match TRBD1. Sequencing used peripheral blood. The clonotype originates from a man aged 65 to 85 with active or convalescent COVID-19. The CDR3 sequence: CASSNGQGNQPQHF. CDR3 nucleotides: TGTGCCAGTAGTAACGGACAGGGAAATCAGCCCCAGCATTTT. Complete variable domain (other parts from reference TRBV19 and TRBJ1-5): DGGITQSPKYLFRKEGQNVTLSCEQNLNHDAMYWYRQDPGQGLRLIYYSQIVNDFQKGDIAEGYSVSREKKESFPLTVTSAQKNPTAFYLCASSNGQGNQPQHFGDGTRLSIL.